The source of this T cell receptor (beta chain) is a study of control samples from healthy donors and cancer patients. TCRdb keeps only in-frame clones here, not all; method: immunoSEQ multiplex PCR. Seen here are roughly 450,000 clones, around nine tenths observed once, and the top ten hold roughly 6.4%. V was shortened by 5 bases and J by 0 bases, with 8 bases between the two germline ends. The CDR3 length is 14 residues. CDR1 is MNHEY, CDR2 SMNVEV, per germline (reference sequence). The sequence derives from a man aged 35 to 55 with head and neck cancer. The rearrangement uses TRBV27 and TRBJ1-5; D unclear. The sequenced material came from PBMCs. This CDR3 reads CASSPGDSNQPQHF. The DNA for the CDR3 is TGTGCCAGCAGTCCGGGAGATAGCAATCAGCCCCAGCATTTT.